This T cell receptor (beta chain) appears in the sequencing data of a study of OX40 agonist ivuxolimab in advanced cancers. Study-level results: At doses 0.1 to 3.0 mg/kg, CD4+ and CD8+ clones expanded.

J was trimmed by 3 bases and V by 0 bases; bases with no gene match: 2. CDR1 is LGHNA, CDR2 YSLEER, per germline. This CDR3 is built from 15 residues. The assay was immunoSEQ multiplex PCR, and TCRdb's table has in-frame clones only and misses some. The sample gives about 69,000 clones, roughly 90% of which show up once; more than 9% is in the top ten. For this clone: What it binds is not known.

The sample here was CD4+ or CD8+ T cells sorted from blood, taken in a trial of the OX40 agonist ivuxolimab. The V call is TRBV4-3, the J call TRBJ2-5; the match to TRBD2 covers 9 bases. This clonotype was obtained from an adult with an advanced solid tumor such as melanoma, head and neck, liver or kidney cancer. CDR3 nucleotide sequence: TGCGCCAGCAGCCAAGATTCTAGCGGGAAAGAGACCCAGTACTTC. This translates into CASSQDSSGKETQYF.